A selection of T cell receptor beta chains follows, all from one sample in a study of T cells in Graves' hyperthyroidism and ophthalmopathy. TCRdb passed the multiplex PCR reads through MiXCR, listing each CDR3 protein once. Among over 500,000 distinct CDR3 sequences listed, 12% to 15% were seen once. The sequencing input was blood. Source of these receptors: a woman aged 40 to 50 with Graves' hyperthyroidism. Each CDR3 is given with its conserved first and last residue. A D gene is named only where the DNA matches it firmly.

J gene,D gene,V gene,CDR3 protein
TRBJ1-2,.,TRBV6-1,CASSPTDIYGYTF
TRBJ2-1,TRBD1,TRBV7-2,CASGTRQGNEQFF
TRBJ1-3,.,TRBV2,CASSVEAIGNTIYF
TRBJ2-1,.,TRBV30,CAWSVEAPPKFF
TRBJ2-5,TRBD2,TRBV7-2,CASSPGLAGPRETQYF
TRBJ2-2,TRBD2,TRBV7-3,CASSQTFAGGNTGELFF
TRBJ2-7,TRBD2,TRBV14,CASSVRPGLAQYEQYF
TRBJ2-1,.,TRBV27,CASSLLGDNNEQFF
TRBJ2-3,TRBD2,TRBV9,CASSVSTRTSGAPIEESDTQYF
TRBJ2-7,.,TRBV12-3/TRBV12-4,CASSFEGGRYEQYF
TRBJ2-7,.,TRBV4-2,CASSRQDSSYEQYF
TRBJ2-5,TRBD2,TRBV18,CGGTSGSSETQYF
TRBJ2-7,TRBD2,TRBV4-1,CASSQFGTSGYEQYF
TRBJ1-6,.,TRBV7-9,CASSLREDNSPLHF
TRBJ2-3,TRBD2,TRBV5-1,CASSSKGLAGVGDTQYF
TRBJ2-7,TRBD2,TRBV6-1,CASSEGGGLADLSSYEQYF
TRBJ1-1,TRBD1,TRBV28,CASSHRGMNTEAFF
TRBJ2-7,TRBD2,TRBV9,CASSATSGGGYEQYF
TRBJ2-1,.,TRBV5-1,CASSPSDGSSYNEQFF
TRBJ1-1,.,TRBV19,CASSTDSNTEAFF
TRBJ1-2,.,TRBV9,CASSVVVGYGYTF
TRBJ2-3,.,TRBV20-1,CSANHDSLPSTDTQYF
TRBJ2-3,.,TRBV7-2,CASSLDRTQYF
TRBJ2-7,.,TRBV12-3/TRBV12-4,CASSFIQGPSYEQYF
TRBJ2-7,TRBD2,TRBV20-1,CSAGTSGSSTYEQYF
TRBJ1-3,.,TRBV30,CAHLGISRYSGNTIYF
TRBJ1-4,.,TRBV5-5,CASSLGRDPAPNEKLFF
TRBJ2-2,.,TRBV6-4,CASSEWPGTGELFF
TRBJ1-5,.,TRBV5-1,CASSPTGLGNSNQPQHF
TRBJ2-3,.,TRBV7-9,CASSLLWDTDTQYF
TRBJ1-1,TRBD1,TRBV5-1,CASSLGYPRTGPKLNTEAFF
TRBJ1-3,.,TRBV7-2,CASSLTRNSGNTIYF
TRBJ2-7,.,TRBV11-2,CASSVDSFEQYF
TRBJ2-3,.,TRBV4-1,CASSQVAGIDTQYF
TRBJ1-6,.,TRBV14,CASSQDASISPLHF